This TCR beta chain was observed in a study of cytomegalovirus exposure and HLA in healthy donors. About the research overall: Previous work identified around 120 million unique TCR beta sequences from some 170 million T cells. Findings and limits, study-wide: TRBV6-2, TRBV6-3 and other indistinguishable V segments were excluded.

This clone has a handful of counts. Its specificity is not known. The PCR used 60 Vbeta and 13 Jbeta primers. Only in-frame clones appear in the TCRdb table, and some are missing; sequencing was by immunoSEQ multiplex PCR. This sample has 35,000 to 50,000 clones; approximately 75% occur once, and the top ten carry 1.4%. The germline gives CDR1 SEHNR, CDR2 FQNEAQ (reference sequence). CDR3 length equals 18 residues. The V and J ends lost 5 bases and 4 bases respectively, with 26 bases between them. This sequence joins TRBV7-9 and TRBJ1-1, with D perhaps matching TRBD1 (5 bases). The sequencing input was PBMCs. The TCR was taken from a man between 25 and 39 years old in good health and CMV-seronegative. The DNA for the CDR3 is TGTGCCAGCAGCGATACCGGGGACTGGGGTAAACAGGCCACTGAAGCTTTCTTT. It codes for CASSDTGDWGKQATEAFF.